The sequence of this T cell receptor beta chain was determined in a study of blood T cell repertoires in COVID-19 (dated by TCRdb to the early 2020s). Context from the whole study: The collaborator samples originated in the United States, Italy and Spain and spanned the acute and convalescent phases of COVID-19. The sample metadata nearly always contained a de-identified subject ID, COVID-19 status, age in years and sex. Where HLA class I and class II types were available, the types were taken from metadata supplied by the sample provider, not from assay-based typing. The dataset comprised deeply sampled blood TCRbeta repertoires from subjects exposed to, actively infected with, or recovered from COVID-19. The material from the prospective study consisted of cDNA or gDNA derived from T cells, B-cell-depleted T cells, or PBMCs. The samples were drawn from two sources: the first 160 participants of the ongoing ImmuneRACE study, and 1,254 subjects contributed by 6 global collaborators. The repertoires were released in a freely available public database meant as a resource for research on the immune response to SARS-CoV-2. What the research found in general, with its limitations: How much clinical and demographic metadata was included differed by source and by participant, and the metadata was provided uncurated.

The collaborating institutions used their own protocols to collect whole blood in K2EDTA tubes. For TCRbeta analysis, collaborators shipped samples in one of three forms: frozen whole blood, isolated PBMCs, or DNA extracted from either of those sample types. At the junction V is shortened by 1 base and J by 2 bases, with 23 bases in between. From the cysteine up to the phenylalanine, the CDR3 has a length of 20 residues. Of the read, only the CDR3 DNA is kept; its 60 bases are in frame from base 1. For CDR1 and CDR2, the germline V gene lists SGHVS and FQNEAQ. TCRbeta CDR3 regions were amplified from genomic DNA using the immunoSEQ Assay, a bias-controlled multiplex PCR. Per the original workflow: The number of nucleated cells in each sample was estimated from the amplification of reference gene primers within the assay. To quantify the absolute abundance of each unique TCRbeta CDR3 rearrangement, sequence reads were collapsed and filtered. For each sample, productive Simpson clonality was calculated as the square root of Simpson's diversity index across productive rearrangements. The clones in this table, taken by TCRdb from immuneACCESS, are in-frame only. Not every clone is retained; where verified, under half of the shortfall comes from an unresolved V gene, and the cause of the rest is unknown. The V and J calls and clone size were taken over from that table, and D and trimming were inferred from the DNA. The sample table holds under 200,000 clones, of which approximately 91% were seen once. Together, the top ten hold approximately 0.5% of the sample.

As concerns this clone: There is no known antigen for this receptor. Base qualities are not provided; no much larger clone lies one nucleotide away.

The sample taken for sequencing was peripheral blood. The sequence joins TRBV7-8 to TRBJ2-2, and the D gene may be TRBD2, 7 bases matching. The clonotype comes from a man in his forties or fifties with acute or convalescent COVID-19. The CDR3 in this case is CASSLGGMGHRAGNTGELFF. The nucleotide sequence is TGTGCCAGCAGCTTAGGGGGAATGGGACACCGAGCGGGAAACACCGGGGAGCTGTTTTTT.